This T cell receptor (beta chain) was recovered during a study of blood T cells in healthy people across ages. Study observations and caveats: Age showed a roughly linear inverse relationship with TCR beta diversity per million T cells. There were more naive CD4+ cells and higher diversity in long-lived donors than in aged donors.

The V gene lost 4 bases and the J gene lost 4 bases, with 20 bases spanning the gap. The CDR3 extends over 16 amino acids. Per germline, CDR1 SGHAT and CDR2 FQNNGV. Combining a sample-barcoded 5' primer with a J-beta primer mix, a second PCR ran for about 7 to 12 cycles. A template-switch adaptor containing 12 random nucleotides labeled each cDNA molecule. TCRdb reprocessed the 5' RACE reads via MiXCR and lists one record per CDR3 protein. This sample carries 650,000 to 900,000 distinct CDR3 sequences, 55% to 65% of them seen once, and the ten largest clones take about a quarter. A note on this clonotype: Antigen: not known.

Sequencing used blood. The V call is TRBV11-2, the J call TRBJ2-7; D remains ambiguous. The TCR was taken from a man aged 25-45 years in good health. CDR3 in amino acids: CASSSYRSRPLYEQYF. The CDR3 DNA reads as TGTGCCAGCAGCTCGTACCGTAGCAGGCCCCTTTACGAGCAGTACTTC.